This TCR beta chain was profiled in a study of control samples from healthy donors and cancer patients. Repertoires were generated with immunoSEQ multiplex PCR, while TCRdb's copy carries only in-frame clones and drops some. The table shows roughly 45,000 clones, with 86% occurring only once. The specimen was PBMCs. The receptor was isolated from a woman aged 50 to 60 with lung cancer.

The chain's CDR3 is CASSPLGPRNTIYF. Here the CDR3 DNA reads TGTGCCAGCAGTCCTCTTGGACCCCGAAACACCATATATTTT. The chain uses TRBV6-5 and TRBJ1-3, with D uncertain. CDR3 length: 14 amino acids. Trimming pared 5 bases from V and 5 bases from J, leaving 13 bases between. The V gene's germline CDR1 is MNHEY and CDR2 SVGAGI.